The TCR beta chain described here comes from a study of technical replicates of blood from a handful of donors. This CDR3 has 15 amino acids. V gave up 3 bases and J gave up 3 bases; unmatched junction bases: 4. Germline lookup yields CDR1 MNHEY and CDR2 SMNVEV (reference sequence). The protocol was immunoSEQ multiplex PCR, while the TCRdb copy is restricted to in-frame clones and leaves out a portion. The sample consists of more than 65,000 clones, 95% to 97% of them appearing once. The sequencing input was T cells isolated from PBMCs. The receptor was derived from a human donor in good health. The chain uses TRBV27 and TRBJ2-1, with TRBD2 matching 8 bases. DNA of the CDR3: TGTGCCAGCAGTTTTTTGCGGGGGGTCTACAATGAGCAGTTCTTC. This encodes CASSFLRGVYNEQFF.